Below, 25 T cell receptor beta chains from the same sample are listed, as sequenced in a study of blood T cell repertoires in COVID-19. Clones were read by immunoSEQ multiplex PCR, and TCRdb kept only the in-frame ones, dropping some. The repertoire has some 70,000 clones, about 80% of them found once; the top ten carry less than 8.5%. The sequenced sample was peripheral blood. These receptor sequences come from a man aged 55 to 70 with acute or convalescent COVID-19.

This chain uses TRBV19 with TRBJ1-5; D remains unclear. CDR3 length: 14 residues. V was cut by 3 bases and J by 2 bases, with 8 bases left in between. Per the germline V gene, CDR1 is LNHDA and CDR2 is SQIVND (reference sequence). The chain's CDR3 is CASSIRTGNQPQHF. The DNA of the CDR3 is TGTGCCAGTAGTATCCGCACGGGCAATCAGCCCCAGCATTTT.

The V call is TRBV3-1 (or the pseudogene TRBV3-2), the J call TRBJ1-2; weak D call: TRBD1 (5 bases). The CDR3 has 14 amino acids. The germline V gene encodes CDR1 LGHDT and CDR2 YNNKEL (reference sequence). The V end was cut by 3 bases, the J end by 7 bases, with 15 bases between. CDR3 sequence: CASSHAQFGGGYTF. The CDR3 nucleotides read TGTGCCAGCAGCCATGCACAGTTCGGGGGTGGCTACACCTTC.

The V and J genes are TRBV5-1 and TRBJ2-5, with 11 bases matching TRBD2. CDR3 length: 16 amino acids. Germline values: CDR1 SGHRS, CDR2 YFSETQ. V lost 7 bases to trimming and J lost 3 bases; unmatched junction nucleotides: 11. CDR3 DNA sequence: TGCGCCAGCGGCCCGGGGTCTAGCGGGGGGAAAGAGACCCAGTACTTC. Translated: CASGPGSSGGKETQYF.

This chain uses TRBV4-1 with TRBJ2-7; D perhaps matches TRBD2 (6 bases). The V end was cut by 3 bases, the J end by 9 bases, with 15 bases between. The CDR3 contains 13 residues. The V gene's germline CDR1 is MGHRA and CDR2 YSYEKL. The CDR3 sequence is CASSHDGTAGQYF. The CDR3 nucleotides are TGCGCCAGCAGCCACGACGGGACTGCAGGGCAGTACTTC.

The chain carries TRBV7-7 and TRBJ2-1, with TRBD2 matching 8 bases. J gave up 8 bases and V 3 bases, and 6 bases lay outside the gene matches. Germline CDR1 is SSHAT and CDR2 is FNYEAQ (reference sequence). The CDR3 spans 14 residues. The CDR3 here is CASSLDGGVDEQFF. The CDR3 DNA follows: TGTGCCAGCAGCTTGGACGGGGGGGTGGATGAGCAGTTCTTC.

In this sample, this clone is medium-sized (0.01 to 0.1%). The rearrangement joins TRBV6-5 to TRBJ1-1; D unresolved. Germline loops: CDR1 MNHEY, CDR2 SVGAGI. V was trimmed by 2 bases and J by 1 base, leaving 11 bases between them. The CDR3 spans 15 residues. The DNA for the CDR3 is TGTGCCAGCAGTTACCAGCGGCAGACGAACACTGAAGCTTTCTTT. It is translated as CASSYQRQTNTEAFF.

The CDR3 is CASSPRTSGGALNEQFF. CDR3 sequence (DNA): TGTGCCAGCAGCCCCAGGACTAGCGGGGGGGCCCTGAATGAGCAGTTCTTC. The chain recombines TRBV6-2 or TRBV6-3 with TRBJ2-1, with 15 bases fitting TRBD2. The CDR3 has 17 amino acids. Trimming removed 6 bases from V and 7 bases from J; junction bases left unmatched: 10. Germline V gives CDR1 MNHEY, CDR2 SVGEGT.

This clone was counted only a few times. J is TRBJ1-6 and V is TRBV6-5; D remains unclear. CDR3 length: 13 amino acids. Trimming took 8 bases from V and 5 from J, leaving 10 bases between them. Germline V gene data show CDR1 as MNHEY and CDR2 as SVGAGI. The CDR3 nucleotides are TGTGCCAGCGCCCGACGGGATAATTCACCCCTCCACTTT. This sequence encodes CASARRDNSPLHF.

The chain links TRBV9 to TRBJ2-3; 14 positions match TRBD2. The CDR3 length is 19 residues. Germline lookup yields CDR1 SGDLS and CDR2 YYNGEE. V lost 0 bases, J lost 6 bases, and 12 bases stayed unmatched. The CDR3 here is CASSVASTSGGGGEDTQYF. DNA for the CDR3: TGTGCCAGCAGCGTAGCCTCGACTAGCGGGGGGGGAGGTGAGGATACGCAGTATTTT.

This rearrangement joins TRBV6-6 to TRBJ2-7; 12 positions match TRBD2. The CDR3 has 17 amino acids. Germline-derived CDR1 and CDR2 are MNHNY and SVGAGI (reference sequence). V lost 5 bases to trimming and J lost 0 bases; unmatched junction nucleotides: 8. CDR3 residues: CASSPLAGGGSSYEQYF. The CDR3 DNA is TGTGCCAGCAGTCCACTAGCGGGGGGAGGAAGCTCCTACGAGCAGTACTTC.

The V and J genes are TRBV10-3 and TRBJ2-6; D is uncertain. This CDR3 contains 15 residues. V was cut by 4 bases and J by 0 bases, with 7 bases left in between. Germline V gene data show CDR1 as ENHRY and CDR2 as SYGVKD. The CDR3 spells CAISVHSSGANVLTF. The DNA of the CDR3 is TGTGCCATCAGTGTTCACTCCTCTGGGGCCAACGTCCTGACTTTC.

The genes are TRBV18 and TRBJ2-7; 7 nucleotides align to TRBD1. This CDR3 is built from 13 residues. Germline V gene data show CDR1 as KGHSH and CDR2 as LQKENI. Trimming removed 0 bases from V and 6 bases from J; junction bases left unmatched: 2. The CDR3 DNA follows: TGTGCCAGCTCACCACCTGGACAGGTCGAGCAGTACTTC. Residues: CASSPPGQVEQYF.

The chain is built from TRBV7-2 and TRBJ1-2; 8 nucleotides match TRBD1. Germline V lookup: CDR1 SGHTA, CDR2 FQGNSA. The length of the CDR3 is 15 residues. Trimming at V came to 4 bases and at J to 8 bases, leaving 12 bases not matched to a gene. In DNA form, the CDR3 reads TGTGCCAGCAGCTCGTGGGACAGGCCCTCTATAGGCTACACCTTC. Translated: CASSSWDRPSIGYTF.

This rearrangement joins TRBV18 to TRBJ1-1; unclear D gene. This CDR3 contains 13 residues. Trimming took 2 bases from V and 2 from J, leaving 6 bases between them. The germline gives CDR1 KGHSH, CDR2 LQKENI. CDR3 in amino acids: CASSPSLNTEAFF. CDR3 DNA: TGTGCCAGCTCACCATCTCTAAACACTGAAGCTTTCTTT.

CDR3 loop: CATSDFREGGNQPQHF. The CDR3 nucleotides are TGTGCCACCAGTGATTTTAGGGAGGGAGGCAATCAGCCCCAGCATTTT. The rearrangement uses TRBV24-1 and TRBJ1-5; D not certain. Germline CDR1 reads KGHDR; CDR2 reads SFDVKD. The CDR3 is 16 residues long. V lost 1 base to trimming and J lost 2 bases, with 11 bases between them.

This clone has just one count. The chain couples TRBV12-3 or TRBV12-4 to TRBJ2-1; tentative D call: TRBD2 (5 bases). V shed 3 bases and J shed 8 bases, with 8 bases lying between them. This CDR3 has 12 residues. CDR3 sequence reads: CASSFVGDEQFF. The DNA of the CDR3 is TGTGCCAGCAGTTTTGTCGGGGATGAGCAGTTCTTC.

V is TRBV5-5 and J is TRBJ2-5; 8 nucleotides align to TRBD1. Trimming removed 4 bases from V and 2 bases from J; junction bases left unmatched: 4. In germline, CDR1 is SGHKS, CDR2 YYEKEE (reference sequence). CDR3 length: 14 residues. DNA of the CDR3: TGTGCCAGCAGCACGGGGGACAGGCAAGAGACCCAGTACTTC. Translation: CASSTGDRQETQYF.

This chain joins TRBV7-9 and TRBJ2-7; a possible D gene is TRBD2 (5 bases). V lost 4 bases to trimming and J lost 1 base, with 11 bases between them. CDR1 SEHNR and CDR2 FQNEAQ come from the germline V gene (reference sequence). The CDR3 runs to 14 residues. CDR3: CASSSDWISYEQYF. The CDR3 nucleotides are TGTGCCAGCAGCTCGGACTGGATATCCTACGAGCAGTACTTC. The variable domain in full, completed from reference TRBV7-9 and TRBJ2-7, reads DTGVSQNPRHKITKRGQNVTFRCDPISEHNRLYWYRQTLGQGPEFLTYFQNEAQLEKSRLLSDRFSAERPKGSFSTLEIQRTEQGDSAMYLCASSSDWISYEQYFGPGTRLTVT.

The J gene is TRBJ2-3, the V gene TRBV30; 11 nucleotides align to TRBD2. CDR1 is GTSNPN and CDR2 is SVGIG in the germline V gene (reference sequence). This CDR3 spans 14 amino acids. V shed 3 bases and J 8 bases; nucleotides not matched to a gene: 7. DNA for the CDR3: TGTGCCTGGAGATTAGCGGGGGGGCCAGGTACGCAGTATTTT. This translates into CAWRLAGGPGTQYF.

The chain carries TRBV11-3 and TRBJ2-2; D call uncertain. From germline, CDR1 is SGHNT and CDR2 YENEEA. Trimming took 9 bases from V and 8 from J, leaving 10 bases between them. The CDR3 sequence is 11 residues long. As DNA, the CDR3 is TGTGCCAGTGAGCGCATAGGGGAGCTGTTTTTT. Amino acid sequence: CASERIGELFF.

V and J are TRBV6-2 or TRBV6-3 and TRBJ1-1; D gene uncertain. The V and J ends lost 6 bases and 8 bases respectively, with 19 bases between them. Germline V CDR1 and CDR2: MNHEY, SVGEGT. The CDR3 is 14 amino acids. CDR3 coding DNA: TGTGCCAGCAGCTCAGGAAGTCGCATACCCGAAGCTTTCTTT. Its protein product is CASSSGSRIPEAFF.

V and J are TRBV7-2 and TRBJ2-6, with 7 bases fitting TRBD1. V gave up 2 bases and J gave up 0 bases; unmatched junction bases: 10. The V gene's germline CDR1 is SGHTA and CDR2 FQGNSA. This CDR3 comprises 19 residues. CDR3 nucleotides: TGTGCCAGCAGCTTAAACCCAGCAGGGGGTCGCTCTGGGGCCAACGTCCTGACTTTC. Translating gives CASSLNPAGGRSGANVLTF. Combining the CDR3 with reference TRBV7-2 and TRBJ2-6 gives the whole variable domain GAGVSQSPSNKVTEKGKDVELRCDPISGHTALYWYRQSLGQGLEFLIYFQGNSAPDKSGLPSDRFSAERTGGSVSTLTIQRTQQEDSAVYLCASSLNPAGGRSGANVLTFGAGSRLTVL.

This rearrangement joins TRBV5-1 to TRBJ1-3, with D perhaps TRBD1 (5 bases). Germline assignment: CDR1 SGHRS and CDR2 YFSETQ. Between the trimmed V and J ends, which lost 0 bases and 0 bases, there was a span of 13 bases. CDR3 size: 17 residues. The CDR3 loop reads CASSLGGPNPSGNTIYF. Here the CDR3 DNA reads TGCGCCAGCAGCTTGGGGGGCCCGAACCCCTCTGGAAACACCATATATTTT.

V is TRBV19 and J is TRBJ1-6; 9 bases agree with TRBD1. The trim removed 5 bases at V and 6 bases at J, leaving 5 bases unmatched. Germline loops: CDR1 LNHDA, CDR2 SQIVND (reference sequence). The CDR3 has 15 residues. The CDR3 is CASSSRGQGNSPLHF. As DNA, the CDR3 is TGTGCCAGTAGTTCCCGGGGACAGGGTAATTCACCCCTCCACTTT.

The chain is built from TRBV30 and TRBJ1-5; D is perhaps TRBD1 (6 bases). Germline loops: CDR1 GTSNPN, CDR2 SVGIG (reference sequence). This CDR3 has 13 amino acids. The V gene lost 5 bases and the J gene lost 1 base, with 9 bases spanning the gap. In DNA, the CDR3 is TGTGCCTGGGGTCAGGGGAGCAATCAGCCCCAGCATTTT. It encodes CAWGQGSNQPQHF. Filled out from reference TRBV30 and TRBJ1-5, the complete variable domain reads SQTIHQWPATLVQPVGSPLSLECTVEGTSNPNLYWYRQAAGRGLQLLFYSVGIGQISSEVPQNLSASRPQDRQFILSSKKLLLSDSGFYLCAWGQGSNQPQHFGDGTRLSIL.